A selection of T cell receptor beta chains follows, all from one sample in a study of cytomegalovirus exposure and HLA in healthy donors. Measured with immunoSEQ multiplex PCR; TCRdb has only the in-frame clones, and not every one. The sample holds tens of thousands of clones, 93% seen once. The sample consisted of PBMCs. These receptors all stem from a woman aged 18 to 35 in good health and CMV-seronegative. CDR3s include the opening cysteine and the closing phenylalanine or tryptophan. The order of the fields is V gene, J gene, CDR3 protein.

v_call: TRBV6-5
j_call: TRBJ1-1
cdr3_aa: CASRRDRVRGTEAFF

v_call: TRBV4-2
j_call: TRBJ2-1
cdr3_aa: CASSSGLADYNEQFF

v_call: TRBV6-6
j_call: TRBJ2-1
cdr3_aa: CASSSTGNNEQFF

v_call: TRBV6-5
j_call: TRBJ2-5
cdr3_aa: CASRQGFSETQYF

v_call: TRBV27
j_call: TRBJ2-7
cdr3_aa: CASSYGVEQYF

v_call: TRBV5-4
j_call: TRBJ2-7
cdr3_aa: CASSLGKTYEQYF

v_call: TRBV6-5
j_call: TRBJ1-4
cdr3_aa: CASSPFGTFEKLFF

v_call: TRBV15
j_call: TRBJ2-5
cdr3_aa: CATSRADRETQYF

v_call: TRBV7-9
j_call: TRBJ1-2
cdr3_aa: CASSSPQEVRYTF

v_call: TRBV11-2
j_call: TRBJ2-7
cdr3_aa: CASSFRLAGWEQYF

v_call: TRBV5-1
j_call: TRBJ1-4
cdr3_aa: CASSFDRVDSKAKLFF

v_call: TRBV29-1
j_call: TRBJ1-3
cdr3_aa: CSVQEPGGNTIYF

v_call: TRBV11-2
j_call: TRBJ2-1
cdr3_aa: CASSKGTELYNEQFF

v_call: TRBV2
j_call: TRBJ2-3
cdr3_aa: CASSEYSGGQSDTQYF

v_call: TRBV28
j_call: TRBJ2-2
cdr3_aa: CASSQRQITNTGELFF

v_call: TRBV28
j_call: TRBJ1-1
cdr3_aa: CASRDREPEAFF

v_call: TRBV6-8
j_call: TRBJ2-7
cdr3_aa: CATLTASYEQYF

v_call: TRBV11-2
j_call: TRBJ1-2
cdr3_aa: CASSLALSLRGEDYGYTF

v_call: TRBV28
j_call: TRBJ1-1
cdr3_aa: CASSLQDREAFF

v_call: TRBV6-4
j_call: TRBJ1-5
cdr3_aa: CASSPGTGNQPQHF

v_call: TRBV6-5
j_call: TRBJ2-3
cdr3_aa: CASSPTSGSTDTQYF

v_call: TRBV30
j_call: TRBJ1-5
cdr3_aa: CAWSIGGPSNQPQHF

v_call: TRBV6-6
j_call: TRBJ2-2
cdr3_aa: CASRYRGSGELFF